This T cell receptor (beta chain) was captured by sequencing in a study of blood T cells in healthy people across ages. Study observations and caveats: In the absence of known donor CMV status, changes in expanded clonotypes were possibly confounded.

It was with a sample-barcoded 5' primer and a J-beta primer mix that a second PCR of roughly 7 to 12 cycles was run. TCRdb used MiXCR to reprocess the 5' RACE reads, holding one entry per CDR3 protein. Of about 1.8 million distinct CDR3 sequences listed, about 50% are singletons. Trimming cost V 5 bases and J 8 bases; bases outside gene matches: 6. CDR1 and CDR2 from the germline V gene are SGHTA and FQGNSA. The CDR3 is 16 amino acids. On this clonotype itself: No antigen is known for it.

The sequencing input was blood. V usage is TRBV7-2 and J usage is TRBJ2-1; 16 positions agree with TRBD2. This receptor was obtained from a woman in her thirties or forties in good health. CDR3 protein: CASSPPGLAGGHEQFF. The DNA of the CDR3 is TGTGCCAGCAGCCCTCCGGGACTAGCGGGGGGGCATGAGCAGTTCTTC.